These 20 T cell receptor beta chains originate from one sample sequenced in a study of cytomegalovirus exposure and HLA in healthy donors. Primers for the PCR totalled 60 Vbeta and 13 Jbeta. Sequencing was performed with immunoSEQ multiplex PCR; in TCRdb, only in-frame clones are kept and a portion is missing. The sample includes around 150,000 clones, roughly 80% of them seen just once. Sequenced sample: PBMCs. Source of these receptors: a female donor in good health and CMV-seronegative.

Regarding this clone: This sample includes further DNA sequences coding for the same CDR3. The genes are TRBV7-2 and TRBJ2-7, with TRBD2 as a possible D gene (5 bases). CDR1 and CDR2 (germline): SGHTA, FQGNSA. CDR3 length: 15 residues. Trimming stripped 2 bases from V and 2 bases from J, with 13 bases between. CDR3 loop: CASSLSSPSPYEQYF. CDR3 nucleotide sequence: TGTGCCAGCAGCTTATCTAGCCCCTCCCCCTACGAGCAGTACTTC.

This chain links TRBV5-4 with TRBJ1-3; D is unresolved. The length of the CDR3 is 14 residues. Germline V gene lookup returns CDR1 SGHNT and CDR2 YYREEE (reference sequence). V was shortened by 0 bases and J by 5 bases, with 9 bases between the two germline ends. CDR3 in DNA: TGTGCCAGCAGCTTGGAACAGACAAGAAACACCATATATTTT. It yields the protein CASSLEQTRNTIYF. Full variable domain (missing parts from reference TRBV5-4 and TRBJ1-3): ETGVTQSPTHLIKTRGQQVTLRCSSQSGHNTVSWYQQALGQGPQFIFQYYREEENGRGNFPPRFSGLQFPNYSSELNVNALELDDSALYLCASSLEQTRNTIYFGEGSWLTVV.

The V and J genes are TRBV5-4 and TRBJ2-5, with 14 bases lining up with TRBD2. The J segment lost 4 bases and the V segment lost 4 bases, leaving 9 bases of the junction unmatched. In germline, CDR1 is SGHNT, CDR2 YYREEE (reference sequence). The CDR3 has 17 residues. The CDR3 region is CASSTGTSGSGLETQYF. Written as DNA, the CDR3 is TGTGCCAGCAGCACTGGGACTAGCGGGAGCGGTCTAGAGACCCAGTACTTC. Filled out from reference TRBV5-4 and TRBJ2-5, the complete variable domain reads ETGVTQSPTHLIKTRGQQVTLRCSSQSGHNTVSWYQQALGQGPQFIFQYYREEENGRGNFPPRFSGLQFPNYSSELNVNALELDDSALYLCASSTGTSGSGLETQYFGPGTRLLVL.

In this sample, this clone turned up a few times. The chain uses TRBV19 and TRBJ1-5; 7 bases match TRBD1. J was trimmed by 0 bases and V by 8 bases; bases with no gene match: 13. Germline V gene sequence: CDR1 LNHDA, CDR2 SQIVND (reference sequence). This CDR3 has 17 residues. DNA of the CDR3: TGTGCCAGTGGGACCGGGACAGTCCTCTATAGCAATCAGCCCCAGCATTTT. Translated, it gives CASGTGTVLYSNQPQHF.

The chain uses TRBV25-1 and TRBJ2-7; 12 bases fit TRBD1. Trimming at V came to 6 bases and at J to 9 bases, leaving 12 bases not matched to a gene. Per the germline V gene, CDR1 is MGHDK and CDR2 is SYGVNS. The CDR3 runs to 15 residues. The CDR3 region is CASSPQWGQGAPQYF. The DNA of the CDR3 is TGTGCCAGCAGCCCCCAATGGGGACAGGGGGCACCGCAGTACTTC.

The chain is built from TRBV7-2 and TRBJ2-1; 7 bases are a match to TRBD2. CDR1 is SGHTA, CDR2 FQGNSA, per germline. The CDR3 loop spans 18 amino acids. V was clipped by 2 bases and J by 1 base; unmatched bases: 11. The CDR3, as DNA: TGTGCCAGCAGCTTACTTGGGCTAGCGGCTTTATCCTACAATGAGCAGTTCTTC. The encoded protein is CASSLLGLAALSYNEQFF.

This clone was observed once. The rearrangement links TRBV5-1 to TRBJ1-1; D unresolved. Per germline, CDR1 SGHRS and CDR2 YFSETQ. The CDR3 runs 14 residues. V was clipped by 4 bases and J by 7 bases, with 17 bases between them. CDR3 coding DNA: TGCGCCAGCAGCCCGGGATTGGCTGAGGGTGAAGCTTTCTTT. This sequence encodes CASSPGLAEGEAFF.

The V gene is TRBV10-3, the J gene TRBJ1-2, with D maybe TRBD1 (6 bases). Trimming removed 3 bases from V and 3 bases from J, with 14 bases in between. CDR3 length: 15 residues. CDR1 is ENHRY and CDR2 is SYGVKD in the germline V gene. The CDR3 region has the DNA TGTGCCATCAGTGAACAGGGTTTGGAGGACTATGGCTACACCTTC. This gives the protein CAISEQGLEDYGYTF.

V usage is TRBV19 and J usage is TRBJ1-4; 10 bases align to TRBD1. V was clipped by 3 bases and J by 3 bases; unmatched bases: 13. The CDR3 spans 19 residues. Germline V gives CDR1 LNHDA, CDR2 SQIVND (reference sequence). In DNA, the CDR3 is TGTGCCAGTAGTATGTTTGGGACAGGGGCTTCGGTAGCTAATGAAAAACTGTTTTTT. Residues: CASSMFGTGASVANEKLFF.

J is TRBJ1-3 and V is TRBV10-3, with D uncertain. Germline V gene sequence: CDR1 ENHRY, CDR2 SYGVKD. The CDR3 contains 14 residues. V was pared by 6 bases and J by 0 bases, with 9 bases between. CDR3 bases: TGTGCCATCAGCCAACAGAACTCTGGAAACACCATATATTTT. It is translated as CAISQQNSGNTIYF.

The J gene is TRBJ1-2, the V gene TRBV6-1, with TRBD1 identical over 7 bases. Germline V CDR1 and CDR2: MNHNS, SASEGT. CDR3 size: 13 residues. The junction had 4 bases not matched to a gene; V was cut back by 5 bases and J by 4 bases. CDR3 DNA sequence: TGTGCCAGCAGTTCCCGGACAGGCTATGGCTACACCTTC. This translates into CASSSRTGYGYTF.

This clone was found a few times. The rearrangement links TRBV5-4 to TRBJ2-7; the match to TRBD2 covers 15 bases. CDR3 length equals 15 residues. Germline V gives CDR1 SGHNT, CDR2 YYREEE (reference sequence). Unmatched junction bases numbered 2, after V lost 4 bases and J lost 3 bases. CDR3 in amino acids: CASSPGLAGGYEQYF. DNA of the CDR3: TGTGCCAGCAGCCCGGGACTAGCGGGAGGCTACGAGCAGTACTTC.

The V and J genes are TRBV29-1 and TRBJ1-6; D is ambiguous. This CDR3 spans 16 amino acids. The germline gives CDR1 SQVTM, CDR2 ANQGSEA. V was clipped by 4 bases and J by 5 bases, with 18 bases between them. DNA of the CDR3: TGCAGCGTTGGTTATGCGTGCAGGCCTGATAATTCACCCCTCCACTTT. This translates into CSVGYACRPDNSPLHF.

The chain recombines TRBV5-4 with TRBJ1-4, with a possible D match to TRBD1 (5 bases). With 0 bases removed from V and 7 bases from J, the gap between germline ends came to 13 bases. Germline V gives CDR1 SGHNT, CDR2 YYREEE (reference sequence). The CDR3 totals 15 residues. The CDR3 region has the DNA TGTGCCAGCAGCTTGGATGCGGGGGATCTTGAAAAACTGTTTTTT. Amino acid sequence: CASSLDAGDLEKLFF.

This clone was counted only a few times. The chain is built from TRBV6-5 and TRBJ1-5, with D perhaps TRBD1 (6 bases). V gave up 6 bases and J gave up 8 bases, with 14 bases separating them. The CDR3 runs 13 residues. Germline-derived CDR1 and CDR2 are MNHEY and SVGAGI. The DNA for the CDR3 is TGTGCCAGCAGCGCTGGGGGCAGTGAGCCCCAGCATTTT. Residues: CASSAGGSEPQHF.

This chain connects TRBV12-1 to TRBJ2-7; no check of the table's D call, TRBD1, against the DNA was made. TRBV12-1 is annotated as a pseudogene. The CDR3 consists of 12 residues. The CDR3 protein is CASSFAGNEQYF. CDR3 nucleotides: TGTGCCAGCAGCTTTGCGGGCAACGAGCAGTACTTC.

The CDR3 protein is CSVARQGFSFF. The CDR3 coding sequence is TGCAGTGTTGCACGACAGGGGTTTTCGTTCTTC. The chain is built from TRBV20-1 and TRBJ2-1, with TRBD1 matching over 8 bases. Germline CDR1 reads DFQATT; CDR2 reads SNEGSKA (reference sequence). This CDR3 is 11 amino acids long. V lost 7 bases to trimming and J lost 15 bases; unmatched junction nucleotides: 11.

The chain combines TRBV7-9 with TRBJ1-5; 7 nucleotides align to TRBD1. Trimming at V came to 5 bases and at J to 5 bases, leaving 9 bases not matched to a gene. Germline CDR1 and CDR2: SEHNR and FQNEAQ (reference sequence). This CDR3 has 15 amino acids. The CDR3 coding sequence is TGTGCCAGCAGCCCAGGAGGGGGCAGGGATCAGCCCCAGCATTTT. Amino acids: CASSPGGGRDQPQHF.

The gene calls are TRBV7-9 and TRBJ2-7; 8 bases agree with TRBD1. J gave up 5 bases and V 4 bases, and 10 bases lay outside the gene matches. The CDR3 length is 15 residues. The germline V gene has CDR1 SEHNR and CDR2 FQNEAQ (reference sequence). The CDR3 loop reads CASSSPDRAENEQYF. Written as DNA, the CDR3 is TGTGCCAGCAGCTCACCGGACAGGGCCGAAAACGAGCAGTACTTC.

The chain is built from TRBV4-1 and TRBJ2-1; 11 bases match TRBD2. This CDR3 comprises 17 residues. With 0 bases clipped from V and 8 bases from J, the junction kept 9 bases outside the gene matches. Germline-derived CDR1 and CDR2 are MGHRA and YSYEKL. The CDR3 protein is CASSQETSGSLLDEQFF. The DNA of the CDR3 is TGCGCCAGCAGCCAAGAAACTAGCGGGAGCCTCCTTGATGAGCAGTTCTTC.